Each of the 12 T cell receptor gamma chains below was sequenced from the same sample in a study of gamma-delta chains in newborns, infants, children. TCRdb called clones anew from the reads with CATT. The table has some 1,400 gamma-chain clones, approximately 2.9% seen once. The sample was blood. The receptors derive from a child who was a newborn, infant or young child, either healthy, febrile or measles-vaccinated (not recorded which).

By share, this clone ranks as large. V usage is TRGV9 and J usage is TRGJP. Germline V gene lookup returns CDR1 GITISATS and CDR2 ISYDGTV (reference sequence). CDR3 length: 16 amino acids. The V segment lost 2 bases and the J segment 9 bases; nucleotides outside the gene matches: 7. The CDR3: CALWEECGLGKKIKVF. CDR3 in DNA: TGTGCCTTGTGGGAGGAATGCGGGTTGGGCAAAAAAATCAAGGTATTT.

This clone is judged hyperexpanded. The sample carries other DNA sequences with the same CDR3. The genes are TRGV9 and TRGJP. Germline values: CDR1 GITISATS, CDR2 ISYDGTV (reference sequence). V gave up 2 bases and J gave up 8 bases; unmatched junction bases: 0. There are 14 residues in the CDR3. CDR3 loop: CALWEELGKKIKVF. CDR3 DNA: TGTGCCTTGTGGGAGGAGTTGGGCAAAAAAATCAAGGTATTT.

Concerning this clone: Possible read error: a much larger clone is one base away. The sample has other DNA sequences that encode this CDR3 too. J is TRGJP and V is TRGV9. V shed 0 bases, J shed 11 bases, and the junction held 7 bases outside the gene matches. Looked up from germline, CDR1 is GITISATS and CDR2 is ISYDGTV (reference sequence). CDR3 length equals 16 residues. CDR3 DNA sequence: TGTGCCTTGTGGGAGGTGCTCGAGCTGGGCAAAAAAATCAAGGTATTT. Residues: CALWEVLELGKKIKVF.

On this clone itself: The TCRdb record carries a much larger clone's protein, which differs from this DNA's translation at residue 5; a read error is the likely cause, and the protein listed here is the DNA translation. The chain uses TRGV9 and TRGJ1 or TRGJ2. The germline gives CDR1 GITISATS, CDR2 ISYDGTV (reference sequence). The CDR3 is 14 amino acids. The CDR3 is CALWKVQFCYKKLF. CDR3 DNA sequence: TGTGCCTTGTGGAAGGTGCAATTCTGTTATAAGAAACTCTTT.

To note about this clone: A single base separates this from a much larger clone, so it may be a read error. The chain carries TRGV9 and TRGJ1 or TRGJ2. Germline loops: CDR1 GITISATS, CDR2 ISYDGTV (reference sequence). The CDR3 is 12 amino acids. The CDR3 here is CALWEVDYKELF. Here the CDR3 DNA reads TGTGCCTTGTGGGAGGTGGATTATAAGGAACTCTTT.

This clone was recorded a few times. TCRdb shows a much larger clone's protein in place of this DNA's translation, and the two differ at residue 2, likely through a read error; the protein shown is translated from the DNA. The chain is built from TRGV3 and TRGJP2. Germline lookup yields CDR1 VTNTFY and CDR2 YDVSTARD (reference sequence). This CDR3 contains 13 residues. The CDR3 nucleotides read TGTACCACCTGGGACAGTAGTGATTGGATCAAGACGTTT. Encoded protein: CTTWDSSDWIKTF.

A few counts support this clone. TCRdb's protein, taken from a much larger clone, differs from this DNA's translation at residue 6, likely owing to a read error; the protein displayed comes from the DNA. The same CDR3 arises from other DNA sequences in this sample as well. DNA of the CDR3: TGTGCCTTGTGGGAGGCGAGGGAGTTGGGCAAAAAAATCAAGGTATTT. Its translation is CALWEARELGKKIKVF. The chain employs TRGV9 and TRGJP. V shed 2 bases, J shed 7 bases, and the junction held 5 bases outside the gene matches. The CDR3 is made up of 16 amino acids. Germline lookup yields CDR1 GITISATS and CDR2 ISYDGTV (reference sequence).

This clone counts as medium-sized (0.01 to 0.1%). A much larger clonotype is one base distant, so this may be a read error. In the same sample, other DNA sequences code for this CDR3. In nucleotides, the CDR3 is TGTGCCTTGTGGGAGGTGGAATTGGGCAAAAAAATCAAGGTATTT. As protein: CALWEVELGKKIKVF. The J gene is TRGJP, the V gene TRGV9. The CDR3 covers 15 residues. After removal of 0 bases from V and 10 bases from J, the junction contained 3 bases not matched to a gene. Germline values: CDR1 GITISATS, CDR2 ISYDGTV (reference sequence).

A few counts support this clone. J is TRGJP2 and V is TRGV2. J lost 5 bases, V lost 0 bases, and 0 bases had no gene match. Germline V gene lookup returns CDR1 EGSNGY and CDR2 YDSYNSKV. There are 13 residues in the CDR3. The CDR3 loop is CATWDGSDWIKTF. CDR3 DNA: TGTGCCACCTGGGACGGGAGTGATTGGATCAAGACGTTT.

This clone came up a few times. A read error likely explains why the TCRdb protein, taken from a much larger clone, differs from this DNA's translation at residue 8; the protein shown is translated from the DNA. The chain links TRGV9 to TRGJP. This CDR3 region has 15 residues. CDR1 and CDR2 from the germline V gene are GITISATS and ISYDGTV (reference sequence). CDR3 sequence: CALWEVEVGKKIKVF. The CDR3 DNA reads TGTGCCTTGTGGGAGGTGGAGGTGGGCAAAAAAATAAAGGTATTT.

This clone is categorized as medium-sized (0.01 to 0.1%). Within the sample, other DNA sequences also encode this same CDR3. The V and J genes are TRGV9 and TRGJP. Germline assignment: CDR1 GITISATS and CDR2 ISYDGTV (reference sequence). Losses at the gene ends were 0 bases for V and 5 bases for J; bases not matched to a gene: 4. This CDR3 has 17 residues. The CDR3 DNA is TGTGCCTTGTGGGAGGTGCGGAAAGAGTTGGGCAAAAAAATCAAGGTATTT. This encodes CALWEVRKELGKKIKVF.

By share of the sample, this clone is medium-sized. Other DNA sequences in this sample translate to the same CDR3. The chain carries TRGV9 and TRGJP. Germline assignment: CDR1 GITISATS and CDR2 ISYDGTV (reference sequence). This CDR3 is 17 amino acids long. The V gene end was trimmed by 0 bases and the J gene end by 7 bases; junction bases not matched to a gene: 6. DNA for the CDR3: TGTGCCTTGTGGGAGGTGCGGGGGGAGTTGGGCAAAAAAATCAAGGTATTT. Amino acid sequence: CALWEVRGELGKKIKVF.